These 9 T cell receptor beta chains were sequenced from one sample in a study of T-cell reconstitution after alpha-beta-depleted transplantation in children. Molecular barcoding with unique molecular identifiers was used for the TCRbeta library. Each CDR3 protein is one row after TCRdb ran MiXCR on the PCR reads. Here the sample spans about a million distinct CDR3 sequences, about 29% being singletons. Sequenced material: PBMCs, mostly from graft donor cells, taken 360 days after TCRalphabeta/CD19-depleted stem cell transplant. All receptors derive from a boy younger than two who had a stem cell transplant for SCID, so the T cells may come from the graft donor.

This clonotype was picked up a small number of times. V and J are TRBV6-1 and TRBJ2-7, with no clear D. CDR1 is MNHNS and CDR2 is SASEGT in the germline V gene. CDR3 length: 11 amino acids. Trimming pared 8 bases from V and 6 bases from J, leaving 11 bases between. The CDR3 nucleotides read TGTGCCAGCCTGGACGTGGGCGAGCAGTACTTC. This encodes CASLDVGEQYF.

This clonotype was seen only a few times. The gene calls are TRBV7-9 and TRBJ2-7; no firm D call. The V gene's germline CDR1 is SEHNR and CDR2 FQNEAQ (reference sequence). CDR3 length equals 12 residues. V lost 5 bases, J lost 3 bases, and 8 bases lay in between. For the CDR3, the DNA is TGTGCCAGCAGCCTGATGCACTACGAGCAGTACTTC. It yields the protein CASSLMHYEQYF.

This chain joins TRBV7-6 and TRBJ1-1; D remains ambiguous. V was shortened by 2 bases and J by 0 bases, with 10 bases between the two germline ends. The CDR3 runs 15 residues. Germline loops: CDR1 SGHVS, CDR2 FNYEAQ. The CDR3 region is CASSLSSLMNTEAFF. The CDR3 nucleotides are TGTGCCAGCAGCTTATCTTCCCTCATGAACACTGAAGCTTTCTTT.

This clonotype has only a few counts. This rearrangement joins TRBV28 to TRBJ1-2; D call uncertain. Germline V gene lookup returns CDR1 MDHEN and CDR2 SYDVKM. V lost 6 bases and J lost 7, with 15 bases in between. The CDR3 contains 13 residues. CDR3 sequence (DNA): TGTGCCAGCAGCCTTTGGGAGCCCGCTGGCTACACCTTC. This codes for CASSLWEPAGYTF.

This chain connects TRBV12-3 or TRBV12-4 to TRBJ2-7, with D possibly TRBD1 on 6 matching bases. Trimming removed 2 bases from V and 2 bases from J, with 13 bases in between. This CDR3 is built from 15 residues. The CDR3 loop is CASSLNLAGAYEQYF. CDR3 nucleotides: TGTGCCAGCAGTTTAAACCTAGCAGGGGCCTACGAGCAGTACTTC.

The rearrangement uses TRBV24-1 and TRBJ2-3; D possibly corresponds to TRBD1 (5 bases). CDR1 and CDR2 from the germline V gene are KGHDR and SFDVKD. The CDR3 runs 15 residues. The V end lost 7 bases, the J end lost 2 bases, and 15 bases lay between the germline ends. The CDR3 here is CATSAGRGATDTQYF. DNA for the CDR3: TGTGCCACCAGCGCAGGAAGGGGTGCCACAGATACGCAGTATTTT.

The chain employs TRBV6-2 or TRBV6-3 and TRBJ1-6; D ambiguous. This CDR3 is 15 amino acids long. CDR1 and CDR2 from the germline V gene are MNHEY and SVGEGT. V was pared by 7 bases and J by 5 bases, with 15 bases between. This CDR3 is CASILSGRDNSPLHF. DNA of the CDR3: TGTGCCAGCATCCTCAGCGGACGTGATAATTCACCCCTCCACTTT.

V and J are TRBV5-1 and TRBJ2-1; weak D call: TRBD1 (5 bases). Trimming left V 1 base short and J 2 bases short, with 13 bases between. The CDR3 length is 16 residues. The germline CDR1 and CDR2 sequences are SGHRS and YFSETQ. CDR3 region: CASSLWSGLTYNEQFF. CDR3 bases: TGCGCCAGCAGCTTGTGGTCAGGGCTCACCTACAATGAGCAGTTCTTC.

The chain links TRBV10-3 to TRBJ2-1, with 8 positions matching TRBD2. Germline CDR1 and CDR2: ENHRY and SYGVKD. Trimming removed 1 base from V and 4 bases from J; junction bases left unmatched: 3. The length of the CDR3 is 15 residues. CDR3 protein: CAISEYGGGYNEQFF. For the CDR3, the DNA is TGTGCCATCAGTGAGTACGGCGGGGGGTACAATGAGCAGTTCTTC.